This entry features one T cell receptor (beta chain) sequence. Its antigen remains unknown. This record belongs to a study of cytomegalovirus exposure and HLA in healthy donors. The study's findings and limits: For TCR beta chains, V- and J-gene trimming was later linked to a missense DCLRE1C variant. Sequences of the TCR beta chain were said to predict the HLA-A and HLA-B alleles of most subjects accurately. Being productive about 87% or about 30% of the time was typical of most TCR beta V segments in an earlier analysis.

Germline V gives CDR1 MGHRA, CDR2 YSYEKL. The CDR3 contains 15 residues. The PCR had 60 Vbeta and 13 Jbeta primers. Sequencing was performed with immunoSEQ multiplex PCR; in TCRdb, only in-frame clones are kept and a portion is missing. This sample has some 240,000 clones, with more than 75% found just once. Sequenced material: PBMCs. This receptor was taken from a male donor in good health and CMV-seronegative. The V and J genes are TRBV4-1 and TRBJ2-5; 7 positions match TRBD2. The J call may be mistaken, given a closer DNA end match to TRBJ2-7. Here the CDR3 reads CASSQVSSGVYEQYF. CDR3 coding DNA: TGCGCCAGCAGCCAAGTGTCTAGCGGTGTTTACGAGCAGTACTTC.